The 27 T cell receptor beta chains reported below all come from one sample, sequenced in a study of blood T cell repertoires in COVID-19. Produced via immunoSEQ multiplex PCR; TCRdb's table is partial and in-frame only. The sample has some 310,000 clones; around 90% are singletons. Source material: peripheral blood. The source is a woman aged 40 to 50 with COVID-19, enrolled during active disease.

The V gene is TRBV5-6, the J gene TRBJ2-7; the D gene is possibly TRBD1 (5 bases). The V and J ends lost 0 bases and 7 bases respectively, with 23 bases between them. This CDR3 has 17 residues. CDR1 and CDR2 from the germline V gene are SGHDT and YYEEEE. This chain's CDR3 is CASSLVLTGRVKSEQYF. The DNA for the CDR3 is TGTGCCAGCAGCTTGGTGCTCACCGGCAGGGTGAAGAGTGAGCAGTACTTC.

The rearrangement uses TRBV19 and TRBJ1-1, with 7 bases that match TRBD1. The CDR3 length is 14 residues. The germline V gene encodes CDR1 LNHDA and CDR2 SQIVND (reference sequence). The J segment lost 3 bases and the V segment lost 7 bases, leaving 8 bases of the junction unmatched. This CDR3 is CASTTRGTDTEAFF. CDR3 nucleotide sequence: TGTGCCAGTACCACACGGGGGACAGACACTGAAGCTTTCTTT.

V usage is TRBV6-6 and J usage is TRBJ1-5; a possible D gene is TRBD1 (5 bases). The length of the CDR3 is 15 residues. From germline, CDR1 is MNHNY and CDR2 SVGAGI (reference sequence). The V and J ends lost 7 bases and 0 bases respectively, with 13 bases between them. The CDR3 sequence: CASIKPGDSNQPQHF. CDR3 DNA sequence: TGTGCCAGCATAAAGCCGGGGGATAGCAATCAGCCCCAGCATTTT.

V is TRBV28 and J is TRBJ2-7; 7 bases align to TRBD2. CDR3 length equals 14 residues. The ends lost 5 bases at V and 5 bases at J; junction bases unmatched: 9. Germline CDR1 and CDR2: MDHEN and SYDVKM. CDR3 region: CASSLPGGGDEQYF. The CDR3 coding sequence is TGTGCCAGCAGTCTCCCGGGAGGTGGTGACGAGCAGTACTTC.

The chain couples TRBV6-5 to TRBJ2-3, with D tentatively TRBD2 (6 bases). The CDR3 has 15 amino acids. Germline V gene sequence: CDR1 MNHEY, CDR2 SVGAGI. Trimming took off 1 base at V and 3 bases at J, with 11 bases between the two ends. The CDR3 DNA sequence: TGTGCCAGCAGTTACTTTGCGGGGCGAACAGATACGCAGTATTTT. As protein: CASSYFAGRTDTQYF.

This sequence joins TRBV18 and TRBJ2-7; 8 bases are shared with TRBD2. The CDR3 totals 14 residues. V gave up 6 bases and J gave up 6 bases; unmatched junction bases: 10. The germline V gene has CDR1 KGHSH and CDR2 LQKENI. CDR3 in amino acids: CASSQNRGGGEQYF. The CDR3 DNA is TGTGCCAGCTCCCAAAACCGGGGGGGAGGCGAGCAGTACTTC. Combining the CDR3 with reference TRBV18 and TRBJ2-7 gives the whole variable domain NAGVMQNPRHLVRRRGQEARLRCSPMKGHSHVYWYRQLPEEGLKFMVYLQKENIIDESGMPKERFSAEFPKEGPSILRIQQVVRGDSAAYFCASSQNRGGGEQYFGPGTRLTVT.

The chain couples TRBV7-9 to TRBJ1-4; a possible D gene is TRBD1 (6 bases). With 4 bases removed from V and 7 bases from J, the gap between germline ends came to 19 bases. This CDR3 region has 16 residues. The germline CDR1 and CDR2 sequences are SEHNR and FQNEAQ (reference sequence). The CDR3, as DNA: TGTGCCAGCAGCTCCTTCGACTTGGGGGCAAGTGAAAAACTGTTTTTT. This sequence encodes CASSSFDLGASEKLFF.

The gene calls are TRBV18 and TRBJ2-7; possibly TRBD1 for D (6 bases). CDR3 length: 13 amino acids. The germline gives CDR1 KGHSH, CDR2 LQKENI. The germline V and J ends were trimmed by 3 bases and 4 bases, with 10 bases remaining between them. CDR3 protein: CASSPTGIYEQYF. CDR3 bases: TGTGCCAGCTCACCGACAGGAATTTACGAGCAGTACTTC.

This chain uses TRBV18 with TRBJ1-1; D gene unclear. V lost 1 base and J lost 5, with 5 bases in between. Looked up from germline, CDR1 is KGHSH and CDR2 is LQKENI. The CDR3 runs to 12 residues. CDR3 nucleotide sequence: TGTGCCAGCTCACCACGCAGAACTGAAGCTTTCTTT. Amino acids: CASSPRRTEAFF. The variable domain in full, with the rest retrieved from reference TRBV18 and TRBJ1-1, is NAGVMQNPRHLVRRRGQEARLRCSPMKGHSHVYWYRQLPEEGLKFMVYLQKENIIDESGMPKERFSAEFPKEGPSILRIQQVVRGDSAAYFCASSPRRTEAFFGQGTRLTVV.

The chain employs TRBV19 and TRBJ2-2, with D perhaps matching TRBD1 (6 bases). Germline CDR1 reads LNHDA; CDR2 reads SQIVND (reference sequence). This CDR3 is built from 15 residues. The germline V and J ends were trimmed by 10 bases and 5 bases, with 20 bases remaining between them. Written as DNA, the CDR3 is TGTGCCACCTTGAACCGGGCAGGGGAGACCGGGGAGCTGTTTTTT. Amino acid sequence: CATLNRAGETGELFF.

The chain combines TRBV27 with TRBJ2-3; D is possibly TRBD1 (6 bases). Germline assignment: CDR1 MNHEY and CDR2 SMNVEV (reference sequence). This CDR3 contains 17 residues. V lost 2 bases and J lost 1, with 16 bases in between. The CDR3 region has the DNA TGTGCCAGCAGTTTAGGAGGCGGGCAGGGGCGCACAGATACGCAGTATTTT. It encodes CASSLGGGQGRTDTQYF.

This chain links TRBV19 with TRBJ1-5; D is perhaps TRBD1 (6 bases). Germline values: CDR1 LNHDA, CDR2 SQIVND (reference sequence). This CDR3 region has 12 residues. The V end lost 5 bases, the J end lost 12 bases, and 14 bases lay between the germline ends. For the CDR3, the DNA is TGTGCCAGTAGTTGGAACACAGGGTACCAGCATTTT. Encoded protein: CASSWNTGYQHF.

This clone was counted once. J is TRBJ1-6 and V is TRBV5-6, with 10 positions matching TRBD1. CDR1 and CDR2 (germline): SGHDT, YYEEEE. The CDR3 is 18 amino acids. The ends lost 4 bases at V and 10 bases at J; junction bases unmatched: 17. Here the CDR3 DNA reads TGTGCCAGCAGCCGAAACCTTCTTAGGGACAGGGGAAGGTCACCCCTCCACTTT. As protein: CASSRNLLRDRGRSPLHF.

V is TRBV9 and J is TRBJ2-1; perhaps TRBD2 as D (5 bases). Germline loops: CDR1 SGDLS, CDR2 YYNGEE. The V end was cut by 3 bases, the J end by 9 bases, with 16 bases between. The CDR3 sequence is 14 residues long. The CDR3: CASSGMDWSGEQFF. CDR3 coding DNA: TGTGCCAGCAGCGGTATGGACTGGTCGGGTGAGCAGTTCTTC.

The chain recombines TRBV7-2 with TRBJ2-3; D uncertain. The CDR3 is made up of 11 amino acids. Germline lookup yields CDR1 SGHTA and CDR2 FQGNSA. V lost 4 bases and J lost 4, with 3 bases in between. CDR3 residues: CASSSPDTQYF. DNA of the CDR3: TGTGCCAGCAGCTCTCCAGATACGCAGTATTTT. Combining the CDR3 with reference TRBV7-2 and TRBJ2-3 gives the whole variable domain GAGVSQSPSNKVTEKGKDVELRCDPISGHTALYWYRQSLGQGLEFLIYFQGNSAPDKSGLPSDRFSAERTGGSVSTLTIQRTQQEDSAVYLCASSSPDTQYFGPGTRLTVL.

The chain employs TRBV5-6 and TRBJ2-1; perhaps TRBD2 as D (6 bases). This CDR3 spans 16 amino acids. V lost 3 bases and J lost 7, with 20 bases in between. Germline V gene data show CDR1 as SGHDT and CDR2 as YYEEEE. CDR3 amino acids: CASSSSAGTGRNEQFF. The CDR3 DNA follows: TGTGCCAGCAGCTCCTCAGCGGGTACGGGACGTAATGAGCAGTTCTTC.

V is TRBV11-3 and J is TRBJ2-1; D uncertain. Trimming stripped 1 base from V and 8 bases from J, with 12 bases between. CDR1 and CDR2 from the germline V gene are SGHNT and YENEEA. The CDR3 runs 14 residues. This CDR3 reads CASSLGGLSYEQFF. The CDR3 nucleotides read TGTGCCAGCAGCTTAGGCGGCCTCTCGTATGAGCAGTTCTTC. The full variable domain, its missing parts supplied by reference TRBV11-3 and TRBJ2-1, is EAGVVQSPRYKIIEKKQPVAFWCNPISGHNTLYWYLQNLGQGPELLIRYENEEAVDDSQLPKDRFSAERLKGVDSTLKIQPAELGDSAVYLCASSLGGLSYEQFFGPGTRLTVL.

V and J are TRBV7-2 and TRBJ1-2, with 8 bases matching TRBD1. Germline values: CDR1 SGHTA, CDR2 FQGNSA. This CDR3 comprises 15 residues. Losses at the gene ends were 1 base for V and 2 bases for J; bases not matched to a gene: 3. CDR3 residues: CASSLVQGENYGYTF. DNA of the CDR3: TGTGCCAGCAGCTTAGTACAGGGGGAAAACTATGGCTACACCTTC.

The V gene is TRBV30, the J gene TRBJ1-2; 7 positions agree with TRBD1. This CDR3 region has 14 residues. Trimming took 0 bases from V and 2 from J; bases not matched to a gene: 3. Per germline, CDR1 GTSNPN and CDR2 SVGIG (reference sequence). The CDR3, as DNA: TGTGCCTGGAGTGTAGGGGGCGGGAACTATGGCTACACCTTC. Encoded protein: CAWSVGGGNYGYTF. Complete variable domain (other parts from reference TRBV30 and TRBJ1-2): SQTIHQWPATLVQPVGSPLSLECTVEGTSNPNLYWYRQAAGRGLQLLFYSVGIGQISSEVPQNLSASRPQDRQFILSSKKLLLSDSGFYLCAWSVGGGNYGYTFGSGTRLTVV.

V is TRBV9 and J is TRBJ2-5; 16 bases align to TRBD2. The CDR3 extends over 17 amino acids. The germline gives CDR1 SGDLS, CDR2 YYNGEE. The V and J ends lost 3 bases and 4 bases, in that order; junction bases with no gene match: 6. The CDR3 DNA is TGTGCCAGCAGCGAGGGGACTAGCGGGGGGGCCAGAGAGACCCAGTACTTC. This encodes CASSEGTSGGARETQYF.

The rearrangement links TRBV5-4 to TRBJ2-7; unclear D gene. Germline CDR1 is SGHNT and CDR2 is YYREEE (reference sequence). The CDR3 covers 11 residues. Trimming took 2 bases from V and 11 from J, leaving 11 bases between them. CDR3 region: CASSFGQEKYF. The CDR3 region has the DNA TGTGCCAGCAGCTTTGGCCAGGAAAAGTACTTC.

The chain links TRBV27 to TRBJ2-2; 12 bases are shared with TRBD2. This CDR3 comprises 19 residues. The ends lost 1 base at V and 7 bases at J; junction bases unmatched: 13. Germline V lookup: CDR1 MNHEY, CDR2 SMNVEV (reference sequence). CDR3 bases: TGTGCCAGCAGTTTATACTGGCTAGCGGGAGGGAAGTCAGGCGGGGAGCTGTTTTTT. It yields the protein CASSLYWLAGGKSGGELFF.

The chain couples TRBV4-3 to TRBJ2-7; tentative D call: TRBD2 (6 bases). Germline V gene data show CDR1 as LGHNA and CDR2 as YSLEER. V was trimmed by 0 bases and J by 5 bases, leaving 17 bases between them. The CDR3 runs to 16 residues. The CDR3 DNA reads TGCGCCAGCAGCCAAGATAGGAGGCAGGGAGGCGACGAGCAGTACTTC. This codes for CASSQDRRQGGDEQYF.

V gene TRBV12-3 or TRBV12-4 combines with J gene TRBJ2-2, with D possibly TRBD2 on 5 matching bases. V was cut by 4 bases and J by 8 bases, with 11 bases left in between. The CDR3 has 13 residues. The CDR3 spells CASSWQLEGELFF. The DNA for the CDR3 is TGTGCCAGCAGTTGGCAACTAGAGGGGGAGCTGTTTTTT.

The chain joins TRBV27 to TRBJ2-3; 13 bases match TRBD2. This CDR3 spans 17 amino acids. Germline V CDR1 and CDR2: MNHEY, SMNVEV (reference sequence). V shed 4 bases, J shed 4 bases, and the junction held 8 bases outside the gene matches. CDR3 loop: CASSSPRTSGSADTQYF. CDR3 nucleotide sequence: TGTGCCAGCAGTTCCCCTCGGACTAGCGGGAGCGCAGATACGCAGTATTTT.

As to this clone: Relative to the germline gene, one junction end is altered; a read error may explain this. The chain links TRBV7-7 to TRBJ2-7; D may be TRBD2 (5 bases). Germline V gene lookup returns CDR1 SSHAT and CDR2 FNYEAQ (reference sequence). CDR3 length: 13 residues. CDR3 nucleotides: TGTGCTAGCAGCTTCGCGACGGGATACGAGCAGTACTTC. Encoded protein: CASSFATGYEQYF.

The chain's CDR3 is CASSLDGNNSPLHF. The CDR3, as DNA: TGCGCCAGCAGCTTGGACGGTAATAATTCACCCCTCCACTTT. This rearrangement joins TRBV5-1 to TRBJ1-6, with D unresolved. The CDR3 has 14 residues. Germline V gene data show CDR1 as SGHRS and CDR2 as YFSETQ. Trimming pared 0 bases from V and 5 bases from J, leaving 6 bases between.